The TCR beta chain under discussion was sequenced for a study of T-cell memory formation after mild COVID-19. TCRdb used MiXCR to reprocess the 5' RACE reads, holding one entry per CDR3 protein. This table has fewer than 150,000 distinct CDR3 sequences, about 5.9% appearing once. CDR1 is DFQATT and CDR2 is SNEGSKA in the germline V gene (reference sequence). V was clipped by 4 bases and J by 5 bases, with 11 bases between them. The CDR3 length is 12 residues. V and J are TRBV20-1 and TRBJ2-5, with D tentatively TRBD1 or TRBD2 (5 bases each). The sequenced material came from PBMCs or a T cell subset sorted from them (not recorded which). This TCR derives from an adult woman who had mild COVID-19 (a few samples of this study predate the infection). Cell type and time point are not known. CDR3 DNA sequence: TGCAGTGCTAAGAGGGGCTGGGAGACCCAGTACTTC. Translating it yields CSAKRGWETQYF.